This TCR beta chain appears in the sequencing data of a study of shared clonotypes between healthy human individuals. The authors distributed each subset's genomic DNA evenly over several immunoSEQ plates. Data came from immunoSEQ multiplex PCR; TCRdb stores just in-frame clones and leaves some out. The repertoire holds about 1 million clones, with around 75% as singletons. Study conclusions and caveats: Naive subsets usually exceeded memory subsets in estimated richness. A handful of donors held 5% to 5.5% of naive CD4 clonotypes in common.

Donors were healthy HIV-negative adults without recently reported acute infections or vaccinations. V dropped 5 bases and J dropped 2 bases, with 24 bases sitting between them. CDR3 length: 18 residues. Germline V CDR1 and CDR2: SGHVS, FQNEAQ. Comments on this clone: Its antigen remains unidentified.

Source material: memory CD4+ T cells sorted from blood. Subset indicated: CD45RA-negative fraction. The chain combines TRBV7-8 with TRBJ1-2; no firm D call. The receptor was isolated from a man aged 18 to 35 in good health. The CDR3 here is CASSQFVGGRGTNYGYTF. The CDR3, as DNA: TGTGCCAGCAGCCAATTCGTCGGTGGTAGAGGTACCAACTATGGCTACACCTTC.